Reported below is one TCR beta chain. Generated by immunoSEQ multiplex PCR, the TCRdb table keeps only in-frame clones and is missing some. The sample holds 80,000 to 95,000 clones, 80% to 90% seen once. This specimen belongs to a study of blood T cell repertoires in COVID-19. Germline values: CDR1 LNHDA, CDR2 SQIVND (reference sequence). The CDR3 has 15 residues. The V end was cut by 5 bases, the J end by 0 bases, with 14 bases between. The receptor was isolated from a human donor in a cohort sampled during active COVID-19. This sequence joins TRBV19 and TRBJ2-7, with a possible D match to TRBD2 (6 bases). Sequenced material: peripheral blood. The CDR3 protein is CASSRLVQSSYEQYF. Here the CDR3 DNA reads TGTGCCAGTAGTCGACTAGTTCAAAGCTCCTACGAGCAGTACTTC.